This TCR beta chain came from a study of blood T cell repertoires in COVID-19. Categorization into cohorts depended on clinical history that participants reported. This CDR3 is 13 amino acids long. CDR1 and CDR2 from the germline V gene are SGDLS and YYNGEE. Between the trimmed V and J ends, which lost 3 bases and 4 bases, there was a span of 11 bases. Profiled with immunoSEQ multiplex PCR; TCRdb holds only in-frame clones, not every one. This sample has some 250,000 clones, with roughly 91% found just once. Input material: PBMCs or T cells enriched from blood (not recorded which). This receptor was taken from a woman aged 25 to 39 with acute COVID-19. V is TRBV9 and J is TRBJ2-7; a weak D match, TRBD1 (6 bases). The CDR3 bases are TGTGCCAGCAGCGCCGGGGACAAGTACGAGCAGTACTTC. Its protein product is CASSAGDKYEQYF. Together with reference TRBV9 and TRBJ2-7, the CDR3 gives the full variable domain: DSGVTQTPKHLITATGQRVTLRCSPRSGDLSVYWYQQSLDQGLQFLIQYYNGEERAKGNILERFSAQQFPDLHSELNLSSLELGDSALYFCASSAGDKYEQYFGPGTRLTVT.